The sequence of this T cell receptor (beta chain) was determined in a study of T cell responses to AZD1222 COVID-19 vaccine. Measured with immunoSEQ multiplex PCR; TCRdb has only the in-frame clones, and not every one. Here the sample spans approximately 150,000 clones, 91% being singletons. CDR1 and CDR2 from the germline V gene are KGHSH and LQKENI. There are 14 residues in the CDR3. V lost 6 bases and J lost 0, with 9 bases in between. This TCR was sampled from an adult who received the AZD1222 COVID-19 vaccine. V gene TRBV18 combines with J gene TRBJ1-5, with unresolved D. The sequencing used peripheral blood, collected 28 days after the second AZD1222 dose. The CDR3 DNA reads as TGTGCCAGCTCGCAGCAGTATAGCAATCAGCCCCAGCATTTT. It yields the protein CASSQQYSNQPQHF.